The next 31 T cell receptor beta chains were all read from a single sample in a study of blood T cell repertoires in COVID-19. Data came from immunoSEQ multiplex PCR; TCRdb stores just in-frame clones and leaves some out. The data hold 250,000 to 300,000 clones, with about 70% observed a single time. Sequenced sample: peripheral blood. Receptors were obtained from a woman aged 80 or over with acute or convalescent COVID-19.

The chain has TRBV30 and TRBJ1-4, with 8 bases identical to TRBD1. Germline values: CDR1 GTSNPN, CDR2 SVGIG (reference sequence). V trimming: 1 base; J trimming: 3 bases; junction bases outside the gene matches: 7. The CDR3 extends over 16 amino acids. The CDR3 nucleotides read TGTGCCTGGAGTGCATTCAGGGGGCTGGCTAATGAAAAACTGTTTTTT. Residues: CAWSAFRGLANEKLFF.

The V gene is TRBV6-5, the J gene TRBJ1-2; 7 nucleotides line up with TRBD1. J was trimmed by 1 base and V by 5 bases; bases with no gene match: 1. In germline, CDR1 is MNHEY, CDR2 SVGAGI. This CDR3 contains 13 residues. This CDR3 is CASSRQGNYGYTF. CDR3 in DNA: TGTGCCAGCAGTCGACAGGGTAACTATGGCTACACCTTC.

This chain links TRBV27 with TRBJ2-7, with TRBD1 as a possible D gene (6 bases). This CDR3 is 18 amino acids long. The germline CDR1 and CDR2 sequences are MNHEY and SMNVEV (reference sequence). With 1 base removed from V and 3 bases from J, the gap between germline ends came to 22 bases. The DNA for the CDR3 is TGTGCCAGCAGTTTATTCAAGCCTCGAGAGTTCAGGGGCTACGAGCAGTACTTC. It is translated as CASSLFKPREFRGYEQYF.

The chain is built from TRBV5-4 and TRBJ2-3; tentatively, D is TRBD2 (5 bases). Between the trimmed V and J ends, which lost 0 bases and 4 bases, there was a span of 9 bases. CDR3 length: 14 amino acids. Germline CDR1 is SGHNT and CDR2 is YYREEE (reference sequence). CDR3 DNA sequence: TGTGCCAGCAGCTTGGCACTAGAGCCAGATACGCAGTATTTT. Translation gives CASSLALEPDTQYF. The full variable domain, with the rest looked up from reference TRBV5-4 and TRBJ2-3, is ETGVTQSPTHLIKTRGQQVTLRCSSQSGHNTVSWYQQALGQGPQFIFQYYREEENGRGNFPPRFSGLQFPNYSSELNVNALELDDSALYLCASSLALEPDTQYFGPGTRLTVL.

The gene calls are TRBV9 and TRBJ1-2; a possible D gene is TRBD1 (6 bases). The germline V gene has CDR1 SGDLS and CDR2 YYNGEE. The V gene lost 3 bases and the J gene lost 4 bases, with 7 bases spanning the gap. The length of the CDR3 is 12 residues. The CDR3 spells CASSAGVYGYTF. The CDR3 DNA is TGTGCCAGCAGCGCAGGGGTCTATGGCTACACCTTC.

The chain combines TRBV6-5 with TRBJ1-2; TRBD1 matches 7 bases. Germline CDR1 MNHEY, CDR2 SVGAGI. The CDR3 is 13 amino acids. With 2 bases clipped from V and 8 bases from J, the junction kept 5 bases outside the gene matches. The CDR3 region has the DNA TGTGCCAGCAGTTACCTTACAGGGGACGGCTACACCTTC. This encodes CASSYLTGDGYTF.

The V and J genes are TRBV5-1 and TRBJ2-7; TRBD1 is a possible D gene (6 bases). Trimming stripped 4 bases from V and 0 bases from J, with 14 bases between. This CDR3 comprises 15 residues. Germline V gene lookup returns CDR1 SGHRS and CDR2 YFSETQ. Here the CDR3 reads CASSKTDSPSYEQYF. In DNA form, the CDR3 reads TGCGCCAGCAGCAAGACGGACAGTCCCTCCTACGAGCAGTACTTC.

The genes are TRBV2 and TRBJ1-4; 7 nucleotides agree with TRBD1. There are 15 residues in the CDR3. Germline CDR1 reads SNHLY; CDR2 reads FYNNEI. Losses at the gene ends were 5 bases for V and 7 bases for J; bases not matched to a gene: 10. This CDR3 reads CASSSGQARVEKLFF. The CDR3, as DNA: TGTGCCAGCAGTTCCGGACAGGCTCGGGTTGAAAAACTGTTTTTT.

The chain combines TRBV10-3 with TRBJ1-1, with TRBD1 matching 7 bases. Germline V lookup: CDR1 ENHRY, CDR2 SYGVKD. This CDR3 comprises 13 residues. The trim removed 4 bases at V and 5 bases at J, leaving 4 bases unmatched. In DNA, the CDR3 is TGTGCCATCAGTGGACAGGGCAAAACTGAAGCTTTCTTT. Residues: CAISGQGKTEAFF.

This clone was seen just once. The genes are TRBV2 and TRBJ1-1; D is unresolved. Per the germline V gene, CDR1 is SNHLY and CDR2 is FYNNEI. This CDR3 contains 13 residues. V lost 10 bases to trimming and J lost 2 bases, with 14 bases between them. The CDR3: CATHPGANTEAFF. CDR3 in DNA: TGTGCCACCCACCCTGGAGCCAACACTGAAGCTTTCTTT.

The rearrangement joins TRBV10-3 to TRBJ1-5; 8 nucleotides align to TRBD1. J gave up 0 bases and V 6 bases, and 4 bases lay outside the gene matches. CDR1 and CDR2 (germline): ENHRY, SYGVKD. The length of the CDR3 is 15 residues. The CDR3 here is CAIRQTGDSNQPQHF. The CDR3 DNA reads as TGTGCCATCAGGCAGACAGGGGATAGCAATCAGCCCCAGCATTTT.

The rearrangement links TRBV2 to TRBJ2-3; no clear D gene. Trimming removed 2 bases from V and 9 bases from J, with 12 bases in between. CDR1 and CDR2 (germline): SNHLY, FYNNEI. This CDR3 has 13 amino acids. Here the CDR3 reads CASSESVVATQYF. CDR3 DNA: TGTGCCAGCAGTGAAAGCGTGGTGGCCACGCAGTATTTT.

This clone has just one count. The V gene is TRBV19, the J gene TRBJ2-3, with D uncertain. From germline, CDR1 is LNHDA and CDR2 SQIVND (reference sequence). V lost 0 bases, J lost 8 bases, and 12 bases lay in between. The CDR3 covers 14 residues. The CDR3, as DNA: TGTGCCAGTAGTATAGACCCCCTAGGAACTACGCAGTATTTT. It yields the protein CASSIDPLGTTQYF.

This sequence joins TRBV18 and TRBJ1-2; D is unclear. The germline CDR1 and CDR2 sequences are KGHSH and LQKENI. The V and J ends lost 3 bases and 1 base respectively, with 9 bases between them. CDR3 size: 14 residues. The CDR3 loop reads CASSPSGNNYGYTF. CDR3 in DNA: TGTGCCAGCTCACCCTCCGGGAATAACTATGGCTACACCTTC.

The chain has TRBV5-1 and TRBJ2-1; the D is unclear. Germline-derived CDR1 and CDR2 are SGHRS and YFSETQ. The CDR3 sequence is 13 residues long. The V gene lost 0 bases and the J gene lost 5 bases, with 6 bases spanning the gap. The DNA of the CDR3 is TGCGCCAGCAGCTTGGCGGTAGACAATGAGCAGTTCTTC. Protein sequence: CASSLAVDNEQFF.

The V and J genes are TRBV28 and TRBJ1-5, with TRBD1 as a possible D gene (5 bases). CDR3 length: 15 residues. CDR1 and CDR2 from the germline V gene are MDHEN and SYDVKM. Trimming took off 3 bases at V and 3 bases at J, with 12 bases between the two ends. In DNA, the CDR3 is TGTGCCAGCAGTTTGTCGACAGTGATCAATCAGCCCCAGCATTTT. Translating gives CASSLSTVINQPQHF.

The chain joins TRBV6-6 to TRBJ1-1, with D possibly matching TRBD1 (6 bases). Trimming stripped 8 bases from V and 3 bases from J, with 13 bases between. CDR3 length equals 13 residues. CDR1 and CDR2 from the germline V gene are MNHNY and SVGAGI (reference sequence). The CDR3, as DNA: TGTGCCAGCTCCCGGGAGGGGGACACTGAAGCTTTCTTT. It specifies CASSREGDTEAFF.

The chain combines TRBV18 with TRBJ2-7, with a weak D call TRBD2 (6 bases). This CDR3 has 18 residues. The germline V gene encodes CDR1 KGHSH and CDR2 LQKENI. With 6 bases removed from V and 0 bases from J, the gap between germline ends came to 24 bases. The DNA of the CDR3 is TGTGCCAGCTCTATCTCAACGGTGATAGCGGCTATCTCCTACGAGCAGTACTTC. Amino acids: CASSISTVIAAISYEQYF.

In this sample, this clone turned up a few times. The junction shows a germline mismatch at one end, possibly a read error. V and J are TRBV6-5 and TRBJ2-3; the match to TRBD2 covers 7 bases. There are 15 residues in the CDR3. From germline, CDR1 is MNHEY and CDR2 SVGAGI. The chain's CDR3 is CASRPVGGSTDTQYF. The CDR3 DNA follows: TGTGCCAGCAGGCCCGTAGGCGGGAGCACGGATACGCAGTATTTT.

This chain connects TRBV2 to TRBJ2-5; possibly TRBD2 for D (5 bases). The CDR3 loop spans 13 amino acids. CDR1 is SNHLY and CDR2 is FYNNEI in the germline V gene. V shed 4 bases and J shed 4 bases, with 10 bases lying between them. CDR3 protein: CASSGEGRETQYF. CDR3 in DNA: TGTGCCAGCAGTGGGGAAGGGAGAGAGACCCAGTACTTC.

This chain connects TRBV7-9 to TRBJ2-7, with D possibly TRBD1 on 5 matching bases. The germline V gene encodes CDR1 SEHNR and CDR2 FQNEAQ (reference sequence). Between the trimmed V and J ends, which lost 2 bases and 12 bases, there was a span of 17 bases. The CDR3 consists of 13 residues. This CDR3 is CASSLTFWGRPYF. The DNA for the CDR3 is TGTGCCAGCAGCTTAACGTTTTGGGGCCGCCCGTACTTC.

The V gene is TRBV12-3 or TRBV12-4, the J gene TRBJ2-7; no clear D gene. Trimming stripped 7 bases from V and 5 bases from J, with 12 bases between. This CDR3 is 12 amino acids long. In nucleotides, the CDR3 is TGTGCCAGCACCACCGAGCGCCACGAGCAGTACTTC. Translation gives CASTTERHEQYF.

The V and J genes are TRBV6-2 or TRBV6-3 and TRBJ1-2; D ambiguous. The germline CDR1 and CDR2 sequences are MNHEY and SVGEGT. Trimming shortened V by 6 bases and J by 8 bases, and 19 bases separated the two germline ends. This CDR3 is built from 14 residues. In nucleotides, the CDR3 is TGTGCCAGCAGCCACCCTACAGAAAGTGCCGGCTACACCTTC. It codes for CASSHPTESAGYTF.

This clone has only a few counts. The rearrangement joins TRBV2 to TRBJ2-7; 11 bases agree with TRBD1. Looked up from germline, CDR1 is SNHLY and CDR2 is FYNNEI. The CDR3 totals 15 residues. With 4 bases clipped from V and 6 bases from J, the junction kept 8 bases outside the gene matches. DNA for the CDR3: TGTGCCAGCAGTGCCCTCGGGACAGGGGGGATCGAGCAGTACTTC. Protein sequence: CASSALGTGGIEQYF.

The CDR3 bases are TGCGCCAGCAGCCACTTCAGCGGGATTGGCACAGATACGCAGTATTTT. Its protein product is CASSHFSGIGTDTQYF. The rearrangement links TRBV4-1 to TRBJ2-3; 7 bases align to TRBD2. The CDR3 sequence is 16 residues long. J was trimmed by 1 base and V by 3 bases; bases with no gene match: 7. Germline CDR1 is MGHRA and CDR2 is YSYEKL.

The chain combines TRBV3-1 (or the pseudogene TRBV3-2) with TRBJ2-7; 13 positions match TRBD2. Germline V gives CDR1 LGHDT, CDR2 YNNKEL (reference sequence). CDR3 length equals 15 residues. Trimming at V came to 2 bases and at J to 2 bases, leaving 0 bases not matched to a gene. DNA for the CDR3: TGTGCCAGCAGCCAAACTAGCGGGGGGGCCTACGAGCAGTACTTC. Translated, it gives CASSQTSGGAYEQYF.

J is TRBJ2-5 and V is TRBV7-2, with 10 bases that match TRBD2. The V gene end was trimmed by 5 bases and the J gene end by 9 bases; junction bases not matched to a gene: 15. Per germline, CDR1 SGHTA and CDR2 FQGNSA. The CDR3 loop spans 16 amino acids. The CDR3 is CASSPRLAGPGGAQYF. The DNA for the CDR3 is TGTGCCAGCAGCCCGAGACTAGCGGGCCCTGGAGGGGCCCAGTACTTC.

This clone was seen more than once but under ten times. The chain combines TRBV18 with TRBJ1-5; 7 nucleotides agree with TRBD1. V lost 6 bases to trimming and J lost 6 bases; unmatched junction nucleotides: 11. The CDR3 totals 15 residues. Germline CDR1 is KGHSH and CDR2 is LQKENI. The DNA of the CDR3 is TGTGCCAGCTCCCCAGGAGGGGGCGGAGGTCAGCCCCAGCATTTT. Translating it yields CASSPGGGGGQPQHF.

This sequence joins TRBV7-3 and TRBJ2-3, with 8 nucleotides matching TRBD2. The CDR3 has 16 amino acids. Unmatched junction bases numbered 12, after V lost 5 bases and J lost 5 bases. CDR1 and CDR2 from the germline V gene are SGHTA and FQGTGA. The CDR3 nucleotides are TGTGCCAGCAGCCCCACTGCAGCGGGGGCAAGAGATACGCAGTATTTT. Translated: CASSPTAAGARDTQYF.

The V call is TRBV6-5, the J call TRBJ2-3; TRBD2 matches at 15 bases. Trimming removed 2 bases from V and 8 bases from J; junction bases left unmatched: 5. The germline gives CDR1 MNHEY, CDR2 SVGAGI. The CDR3 contains 16 residues. The CDR3 loop is CASSYTGLAGGSTQYF. CDR3 nucleotide sequence: TGTGCCAGCAGTTACACGGGACTAGCGGGAGGAAGTACGCAGTATTTT.

This clone showed up just once. CDR3 DNA sequence: TGCGCCAGCAGCCCGGCGACAGGGGCTCGCACAGATACGCAGTATTTT. This sequence encodes CASSPATGARTDTQYF. V gene TRBV5-1 combines with J gene TRBJ2-3; 8 bases map to TRBD1. The length of the CDR3 is 16 residues. CDR1 is SGHRS and CDR2 is YFSETQ in the germline V gene. Trimming removed 4 bases from V and 1 base from J; junction bases left unmatched: 8.